Following are 8 T cell receptor beta chains from one sample sequenced in a study of regulatory T cells in long-lasting Graves disease. Stated time point: persistent/refractory GD, antithyroid drugs over 5 years with positive TRAb. PBMC-derived RNA was used for the TCR library. Libraries of TCR beta came from iRepertoire HTBI primers plus Arm-PCR of CDR3 regions. MiXCR was run by TCRdb on the multiplex PCR reads, yielding one entry per CDR3 protein. Altogether roughly 450,000 distinct CDR3 sequences are present, approximately 22% being singletons, with the ten largest covering about an eighth. Source: peripheral blood mononuclear cells (PBMCs), taken when the disease was refractory, from a patient treated with antithyroid drugs. The receptors shown here come from a female donor with Graves disease.

This clonotype was counted many times. The gene calls are TRBV27 and TRBJ1-5; D not certain. Germline CDR1 MNHEY, CDR2 SMNVEV (reference sequence). The CDR3 spans 15 residues. Trimming took 2 bases from V and 6 from J, leaving 14 bases between them. The CDR3 DNA follows: TGTGCCAGCAGTTTAAACGTCTTGGAAGGTCAGCCCCAGCATTTT. It codes for CASSLNVLEGQPQHF.

The sample holds many counts of this clonotype. The chain couples TRBV12-3 or TRBV12-4 to TRBJ2-7, with 13 bases that match TRBD2. The CDR3 length is 15 residues. The junction had 6 bases not matched to a gene; V was cut back by 5 bases and J by 5 bases. In DNA form, the CDR3 reads TGTGCCAGCAGTACCTGGGGGACTAGCGGGGACGAGCAGTACTTC. It translates to CASSTWGTSGDEQYF.

Remarks on this clonotype: One end of the junction varies from germline; a read error may be responsible. The gene calls are TRBV7-9 and TRBJ2-7; D may match TRBD1 or TRBD2 (5 bases each). This CDR3 is 12 amino acids long. Germline loops: CDR1 SEHNR, CDR2 FQNEAQ (reference sequence). Here the CDR3 reads CASSFNRDRILF. DNA for the CDR3: TGTGCCAGCAGCTTTAACCGGGACCGGATTCTCTTC.

The chain joins TRBV27 to TRBJ1-5; D remains ambiguous. Germline CDR1 reads MNHEY; CDR2 reads SMNVEV (reference sequence). This CDR3 is 13 amino acids long. The V end was cut by 6 bases, the J end by 3 bases, with 9 bases between. DNA of the CDR3: TGTGCCAGCAGCCCAAGCATCAATCAGCCCCAGCATTTT. It translates to CASSPSINQPQHF.

The J gene is TRBJ2-4, the V gene TRBV19; D remains unclear. This CDR3 has 14 residues. Germline assignment: CDR1 LNHDA and CDR2 SQIVND (reference sequence). V lost 3 bases and J 1 base, leaving 7 bases between the germline ends. The CDR3 region has the DNA TGTGCCAGTAGTATGTCTGGGGCCAAAAACATTCAGTACTTC. Translated: CASSMSGAKNIQYF. Filled out from reference TRBV19 and TRBJ2-4, the complete variable domain reads DGGITQSPKYLFRKEGQNVTLSCEQNLNHDAMYWYRQDPGQGLRLIYYSQIVNDFQKGDIAEGYSVSREKKESFPLTVTSAQKNPTAFYLCASSMSGAKNIQYFGAGTRLSVL.

This chain connects TRBV9 to TRBJ1-1; the match to TRBD1 covers 7 bases. CDR1 and CDR2 (germline): SGDLS, YYNGEE. V lost 4 bases, J lost 5 bases, and 8 bases stayed unmatched. The CDR3 extends over 14 amino acids. The CDR3 DNA reads TGTGCCAGCAGCTTCCGGGACAGTCCGACTGAAGCTTTCTTT. This encodes CASSFRDSPTEAFF.

In the case of this clonotype: A much bigger clone sits one base away, suggesting this may be a read error. The rearrangement links TRBV11-2 to TRBJ2-7; D unresolved. The CDR3 is 11 amino acids. With 0 bases removed from V and 7 bases from J, the gap between germline ends came to 4 bases. CDR1 is SGHAT and CDR2 is FQNNGV in the germline V gene. The CDR3 here is CASSLEAEQYF. The CDR3 nucleotides read TGTGCCAGCAGCTTAGAAGCGGAGCAGTACTTC.

This chain uses TRBV19 with TRBJ1-2; D is perhaps TRBD1 (6 bases). The CDR3 totals 15 residues. CDR1 and CDR2 from the germline V gene are LNHDA and SQIVND (reference sequence). Trimming shortened V by 3 bases and J by 4 bases, and 15 bases separated the two germline ends. The CDR3 loop reads CASSIPTGNFYGYTF. In DNA, the CDR3 is TGTGCCAGTAGTATCCCCACAGGGAACTTCTATGGCTACACCTTC.